This T cell receptor beta chain is drawn from a study of blood T cell repertoires in COVID-19. On the study more broadly: The origin of the acute and convalescent COVID-19 samples was the United States, Italy and Spain. T cells, B-cell-depleted T cells, or PBMCs provided the cDNA or gDNA that served as material.

Germline loops: CDR1 SGHNT, CDR2 YENEEA. The ends were cut back, 1 base at V and 2 bases at J, with 8 bases in the middle. This CDR3 is built from 14 residues. How the authors handled the data: Reference gene primer amplification gave nucleated cell count estimates. TCRdb's copy holds only in-frame clones and misses some; the assay was immunoSEQ multiplex PCR. The V and J calls and clone size come from that table; D and trimming were worked out from the DNA. The sample shows some 520,000 clones, roughly 89% of them seen only once. Seattle researchers signed up patients amid active infection and tracked them longitudinally.

The gene calls are TRBV11-3 and TRBJ1-1, with TRBD1 as a possible D gene (5 bases). Sequencing used peripheral blood. The receptor's source is a man younger than 35 with COVID-19, enrolled during active disease. CDR3 nucleotides: TGTGCCAGCAGCTTAGCGACAGCCAACACTGAAGCTTTCTTT. Translation: CASSLATANTEAFF.